These 28 T cell receptor beta chains came from one sample sequenced in a study of T-cell memory formation after mild COVID-19. TCRdb itself ran the 5' RACE reads through MiXCR, one entry per CDR3 protein. This table has some 150,000 distinct CDR3 sequences, 6% to 6.5% appearing once. Input material: PBMCs or a T cell subset sorted from them (not recorded which). The receptors stem from an adult woman who had mild COVID-19 (a few samples of this study predate the infection). Cell type and time point are not known.

The sample holds many counts of this clonotype. The V call is TRBV5-1, the J call TRBJ2-1; no reliable D call. Germline V gene lookup returns CDR1 SGHRS and CDR2 YFSETQ. The CDR3 totals 13 residues. V was pared by 1 base and J by 6 bases, with 8 bases between. CDR3 DNA: TGCGCCAGCAGCTTGACTGCCCCCAATGAGCAGTTCTTC. This gives the protein CASSLTAPNEQFF.

This clonotype was seen at least ten times. The chain joins TRBV7-8 to TRBJ1-1; 9 bases match TRBD1. This CDR3 spans 13 amino acids. Unmatched junction bases numbered 2, after V lost 5 bases and J lost 4 bases. Germline V lookup: CDR1 SGHVS, CDR2 FQNEAQ. The CDR3 loop reads CASSLTGGTEAFF. The DNA for the CDR3 is TGTGCCAGCAGCCTGACAGGGGGCACTGAAGCTTTCTTT.

The genes are TRBV30 and TRBJ2-7; 9 bases match TRBD1. The ends lost 0 bases at V and 5 bases at J; junction bases unmatched: 5. The CDR3 loop spans 14 amino acids. Germline loops: CDR1 GTSNPN, CDR2 SVGIG (reference sequence). The CDR3 sequence is CAWSVQGALHEQYF. The CDR3 DNA follows: TGTGCCTGGAGTGTACAGGGGGCGCTCCACGAGCAGTACTTC. The entire variable domain, with the rest obtained from reference TRBV30 and TRBJ2-7, is as follows: SQTIHQWPATLVQPVGSPLSLECTVEGTSNPNLYWYRQAAGRGLQLLFYSVGIGQISSEVPQNLSASRPQDRQFILSSKKLLLSDSGFYLCAWSVQGALHEQYFGPGTRLTVT.

In this sample, this clonotype turned up many times. The chain is built from TRBV12-3 or TRBV12-4 and TRBJ2-1, with D perhaps assigned TRBD1 or TRBD2 (7 bases each). Trimming took off 8 bases at V and 10 bases at J, with 24 bases between the two ends. CDR3 length equals 15 residues. The CDR3 coding sequence is TGTGCCAGCTCCGAGGGGGCTAGCGGCCTGAGAGAGCAGTTCTTC. Its translation is CASSEGASGLREQFF.

The V and J genes are TRBV4-3 and TRBJ1-2; 7 bases line up with TRBD1. Germline V lookup: CDR1 LGHNA, CDR2 YSLEER. There are 15 residues in the CDR3. The junction had 6 bases not matched to a gene; V was cut back by 0 bases and J by 5 bases. Here the CDR3 DNA reads TGCGCCAGCAGCCAAGAACCAGGGGGAAGATATGGCTACACCTTC. Protein sequence: CASSQEPGGRYGYTF.

The chain combines TRBV27 with TRBJ1-1; D call uncertain. Trimming pared 3 bases from V and 3 bases from J, leaving 11 bases between. The CDR3 is 14 residues long. Germline V gene data show CDR1 as MNHEY and CDR2 as SMNVEV (reference sequence). CDR3 amino acids: CASSLDPLDTEAFF. The CDR3 region has the DNA TGTGCCAGCAGTTTGGACCCCCTTGACACTGAAGCTTTCTTT.

This clonotype has a count of ten or more. The V and J genes are TRBV12-3 or TRBV12-4 and TRBJ1-1, with a tentative D call TRBD1 (5 bases). This CDR3 contains 14 residues. The V gene lost 2 bases and the J gene lost 4 bases, with 11 bases spanning the gap. CDR3 DNA sequence: TGTGCCAGCAGTTTAAGGCGGGGGGGCACTGAAGCTTTCTTT. This sequence encodes CASSLRRGGTEAFF.

The chain uses TRBV24-1 and TRBJ2-5; D possibly corresponds to TRBD2 (6 bases). V was pared by 0 bases and J by 1 base, with 11 bases between. The CDR3 loop spans 16 amino acids. The V gene's germline CDR1 is KGHDR and CDR2 SFDVKD. CDR3 protein: CATSDLVGGVQETQYF. The CDR3 coding sequence is TGTGCCACCAGTGATTTGGTAGGAGGGGTCCAAGAGACCCAGTACTTC.

This clonotype showed up just a few times. The V call is TRBV5-1, the J call TRBJ1-5; possible D gene TRBD1, 5 bases. Germline CDR1 and CDR2: SGHRS and YFSETQ. The CDR3 spans 15 residues. The V end was cut by 6 bases, the J end by 6 bases, with 19 bases between. DNA for the CDR3: TGCGCCAGCACCCTATCCGGGGGGTCGGGTCAGCCCCAGCATTTT. Protein sequence: CASTLSGGSGQPQHF. Full variable domain (missing parts from reference TRBV5-1 and TRBJ1-5): KAGVTQTPRYLIKTRGQQVTLSCSPISGHRSVSWYQQTPGQGLQFLFEYFSETQRNKGNFPGRFSGRQFSNSRSEMNVSTLELGDSALYLCASTLSGGSGQPQHFGDGTRLSIL.

This clonotype was detected a few times. The chain joins TRBV12-3 or TRBV12-4 to TRBJ2-6; D call uncertain. This CDR3 has 16 amino acids. V dropped 1 base and J dropped 0 bases, with 7 bases sitting between them. DNA for the CDR3: TGTGCCAGCAGTTTAGGGCCATACTCTGGGGCCAACGTCCTGACTTTC. It specifies CASSLGPYSGANVLTF.

This clonotype was counted between two and nine times. This chain uses TRBV2 with TRBJ2-5; 10 bases are a match to TRBD1. Germline V gives CDR1 SNHLY, CDR2 FYNNEI. CDR3 length equals 15 residues. After removal of 7 bases from V and 0 bases from J, the junction contained 5 bases not matched to a gene. CDR3 in DNA: TGTGCCAGCAACAAGGGACAGGGGTACCAAGAGACCCAGTACTTC. Residues: CASNKGQGYQETQYF.

This clonotype turned up a few times. One end of the junction is discordant with germline, which a read error may explain. The chain couples TRBV18 to TRBJ2-7; 8 bases fit TRBD2. This CDR3 is 16 amino acids long. Looked up from germline, CDR1 is KGHSH and CDR2 is LQKENI. The CDR3 region is CASSTPPGLAVYEQYF. CDR3 DNA sequence: TGTGCCAGCTCAACACCCCCCGGACTAGCAGTGTACGAGCAGTACTTC.

This clonotype was counted ten times or more. This rearrangement joins TRBV9 to TRBJ2-5; D possibly corresponds to TRBD2 (5 bases). CDR3 length: 14 amino acids. Trimming left V 0 bases short and J 5 bases short, with 11 bases between. CDR1 and CDR2 (germline): SGDLS, YYNGEE. The CDR3 sequence is CASSVDLGGETQYF. CDR3 in DNA: TGTGCCAGCAGCGTAGATTTGGGCGGGGAGACCCAGTACTTC. Using reference TRBV9 and TRBJ2-5 for the parts outside the CDR3, the full variable domain is DSGVTQTPKHLITATGQRVTLRCSPRSGDLSVYWYQQSLDQGLQFLIQYYNGEERAKGNILERFSAQQFPDLHSELNLSSLELGDSALYFCASSVDLGGETQYFGPGTRLLVL.

There are many counts of this clonotype. The chain uses TRBV9 and TRBJ2-1; tentative D call: TRBD2 (5 bases). CDR1 SGDLS and CDR2 YYNGEE come from the germline V gene. The CDR3 runs 11 residues. Deletions cut 0 bases from V and 10 bases from J, with 5 bases between. CDR3 in DNA: TGTGCCAGCAGCGTAGCGGGGGAGCAGTTCTTC. Translating gives CASSVAGEQFF. The variable domain in full, completed from reference TRBV9 and TRBJ2-1, reads DSGVTQTPKHLITATGQRVTLRCSPRSGDLSVYWYQQSLDQGLQFLIQYYNGEERAKGNILERFSAQQFPDLHSELNLSSLELGDSALYFCASSVAGEQFFGPGTRLTVL.

This clonotype turned up a few times. This chain links TRBV29-1 with TRBJ2-1; 7 positions agree with TRBD2. This CDR3 region has 17 residues. V was clipped by 5 bases and J by 3 bases; unmatched bases: 16. Germline V gene data show CDR1 as SQVTM and CDR2 as ANQGSEA. CDR3 sequence (DNA): TGCAGCGTTCCCGGCCAGGGTGCGGCTAGCGGCTACAATGAGCAGTTCTTC. It translates to CSVPGQGAASGYNEQFF.

This clonotype came up many times. The rearrangement joins TRBV5-1 to TRBJ2-2, with TRBD2 as a possible D gene (5 bases). Trimming pared 0 bases from V and 0 bases from J, leaving 27 bases between. In germline, CDR1 is SGHRS, CDR2 YFSETQ. The CDR3 sequence is 22 residues long. The CDR3: CASSLAVSELGRKNPNTGELFF. Here the CDR3 DNA reads TGCGCCAGCAGCTTGGCCGTCTCAGAACTAGGCCGTAAGAACCCGAACACCGGGGAGCTGTTTTTT.

This clonotype was counted many times. The genes are TRBV30 and TRBJ2-2, with TRBD2 as a possible D gene (7 bases). Germline lookup yields CDR1 GTSNPN and CDR2 SVGIG (reference sequence). CDR3 length: 15 residues. Trimming removed 1 base at V and 5 bases at J, with 14 bases between. The CDR3 here is CAWSGGGGDTGELFF. The CDR3 DNA follows: TGTGCCTGGAGTGGAGGGGGAGGGGATACCGGGGAGCTGTTTTTT. The variable domain in full, with the rest retrieved from reference TRBV30 and TRBJ2-2, is SQTIHQWPATLVQPVGSPLSLECTVEGTSNPNLYWYRQAAGRGLQLLFYSVGIGQISSEVPQNLSASRPQDRQFILSSKKLLLSDSGFYLCAWSGGGGDTGELFFGEGSRLTVL.

This clonotype was detected a few times. DNA of the CDR3: TGTGCCAGCAGCCGCCAACCTACCTACGAGCAGTACTTC. Protein product: CASSRQPTYEQYF. The chain couples TRBV6-5 to TRBJ2-7; D is undetermined. The germline V and J ends were trimmed by 6 bases and 2 bases, with 11 bases remaining between them. Germline values: CDR1 MNHEY, CDR2 SVGAGI. The CDR3 has 13 residues.

This clonotype was picked up a small number of times. The chain recombines TRBV2 with TRBJ1-1, with D perhaps matching TRBD1 (5 bases). Trimming removed 6 bases from V and 3 bases from J, with 11 bases in between. The CDR3 has 13 residues. Germline CDR1 SNHLY, CDR2 FYNNEI. Written as DNA, the CDR3 is TGTGCCAGCAGAGGGACGGAGGACACTGAAGCTTTCTTT. As protein: CASRGTEDTEAFF.

This rearrangement joins TRBV28 to TRBJ2-1, with D perhaps given as TRBD1 or TRBD2 (5 bases each). This CDR3 is 12 amino acids long. Trimming removed 6 bases from V and 7 bases from J, with 10 bases in between. Germline-derived CDR1 and CDR2 are MDHEN and SYDVKM. The DNA of the CDR3 is TGTGCCAGCAGGGGGGTCGGAAATGAGCAGTTCTTC. This codes for CASRGVGNEQFF.

There are many counts of this clonotype. The chain couples TRBV6-1 to TRBJ2-1, with TRBD1 as a possible D gene (6 bases). In germline, CDR1 is MNHNS, CDR2 SASEGT. The CDR3 extends over 15 amino acids. V lost 7 bases, J lost 1 base, and 14 bases lay in between. The CDR3: CASTSTGRSYNEQFF. The DNA of the CDR3 is TGTGCCAGCACTTCGACAGGCCGATCCTACAATGAGCAGTTCTTC.

This sequence joins TRBV4-1 and TRBJ2-7; 9 bases are shared with TRBD1. CDR1 MGHRA and CDR2 YSYEKL come from the germline V gene. Germline trimming cut 0 bases from V and 6 bases from J; bases unmatched to any gene: 6. CDR3 length: 15 residues. The CDR3 is CASSQEGTGLGEQYF. CDR3 in DNA: TGCGCCAGCAGCCAAGAGGGGACAGGGCTGGGCGAGCAGTACTTC.

J is TRBJ1-5 and V is TRBV24-1; TRBD1 aligns across 10 bases. This CDR3 is built from 17 residues. The V gene end was trimmed by 4 bases and the J gene end by 6 bases; junction bases not matched to a gene: 11. Germline V gene data show CDR1 as KGHDR and CDR2 as SFDVKD. CDR3 protein: CATSETGGAIGGQPQHF. The CDR3 DNA reads as TGTGCCACCAGTGAGACAGGGGGCGCGATCGGGGGTCAGCCCCAGCATTTT.

This clonotype has ten or more counts. The chain carries TRBV9 and TRBJ1-3; 7 nucleotides agree with TRBD1. In germline, CDR1 is SGDLS, CDR2 YYNGEE. CDR3 length: 19 residues. After removal of 3 bases from V and 0 bases from J, the junction contained 15 bases not matched to a gene. CDR3 nucleotide sequence: TGTGCCAGCAGCGGACGACAGGGAGTGGACCGATACTCTGGAAACACCATATATTTT. Protein product: CASSGRQGVDRYSGNTIYF.

This clonotype was detected many times. The V call is TRBV6-5, the J call TRBJ2-5; D is undetermined. This CDR3 is 16 amino acids long. The V gene's germline CDR1 is MNHEY and CDR2 SVGAGI. V dropped 1 base and J dropped 4 bases, with 16 bases sitting between them. The CDR3 bases are TGTGCCAGCAGTTACTGGGCAGCGAGTACTCCAGAGACCCAGTACTTC. Translated, it gives CASSYWAASTPETQYF.

V and J are TRBV7-9 and TRBJ1-2; unclear D gene. Germline V gives CDR1 SEHNR, CDR2 FQNEAQ (reference sequence). Trimming cost V 10 bases and J 4 bases, with 25 bases left between them. The CDR3 loop spans 16 amino acids. CDR3 sequence (DNA): TGTGCCATCGCGCCCCCCGGCAGGCCTTTGAGCTATGGCTACACCTTC. It codes for CAIAPPGRPLSYGYTF.

This clonotype was found a few times. The chain carries TRBV9 and TRBJ1-2; the match to TRBD1 covers 7 bases. V was pared by 3 bases and J by 2 bases, with 10 bases of the junction left unmatched. Germline V lookup: CDR1 SGDLS, CDR2 YYNGEE. The CDR3 length is 16 residues. The CDR3 region has the DNA TGTGCCAGCAGCGCCCCGGGGAGGGGGCGAAACTATGGCTACACCTTC. This sequence encodes CASSAPGRGRNYGYTF.

This clonotype has only a few counts. V usage is TRBV6-1 and J usage is TRBJ2-3; 13 bases agree with TRBD2. V shed 6 bases, J shed 5 bases, and the junction held 14 bases outside the gene matches. In germline, CDR1 is MNHNS, CDR2 SASEGT. CDR3 length: 18 amino acids. CDR3 nucleotides: TGTGCCAGCAGCCATTCACTAGCGGGGGGGCGTTTTGAAGATACGCAGTATTTT. It encodes CASSHSLAGGRFEDTQYF.